This T cell receptor beta chain was identified in a study of cytomegalovirus exposure and HLA in healthy donors. The study's findings and limits: 150 or so TCR beta chains were listed as cytomegalovirus-associated.

This CDR3 comprises 16 residues. CDR1 SGHTA and CDR2 FQGTGA come from the germline V gene. Trimming at V came to 5 bases and at J to 6 bases, leaving 11 bases not matched to a gene. Note on this clone: The antigen is unknown.

PCR used 60 Vbeta primers and 13 Jbeta primers. The table came from immunoSEQ multiplex PCR; TCRdb's copy has only in-frame clones and leaves some out. The table records 190,000 or so clones, 82% of them present only once. J is TRBJ2-2 and V is TRBV7-3; TRBD2 matches at 8 bases. This sequence was found in a woman aged 45-60 years in good health and CMV-seropositive. Sequenced: PBMCs. CDR3 residues: CASSPSGTRRAGELFF. DNA of the CDR3: TGTGCCAGCAGCCCCTCCGGGACTAGGCGGGCCGGGGAGCTGTTTTTT.